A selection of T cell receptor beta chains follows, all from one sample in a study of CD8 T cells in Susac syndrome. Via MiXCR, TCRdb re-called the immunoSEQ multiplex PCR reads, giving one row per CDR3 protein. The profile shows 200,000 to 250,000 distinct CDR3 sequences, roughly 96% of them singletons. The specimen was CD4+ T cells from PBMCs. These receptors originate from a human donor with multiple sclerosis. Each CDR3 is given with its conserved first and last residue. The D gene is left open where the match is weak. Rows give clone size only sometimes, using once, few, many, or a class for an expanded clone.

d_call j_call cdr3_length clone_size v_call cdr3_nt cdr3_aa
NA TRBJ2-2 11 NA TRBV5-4 TGTGCCAGCAGTTCGCCCGGGGAGCTGTTTTTT CASSSPGELFF
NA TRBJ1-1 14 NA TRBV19 TGTGCCAGTAGTATAGCGACAGTGGGGACTGAAGCTTTCTTT CASSIATVGTEAFF
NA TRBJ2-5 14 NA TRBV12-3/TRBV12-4 TGTGCCAGCAGTTTCGAGCGGTCCGAGGGGACCCAGTACTTC CASSFERSEGTQYF
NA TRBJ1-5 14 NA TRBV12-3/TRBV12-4 TGTGCCAGCAGTTTACAGGGTGGCAATCAGCCCCAGCATTTT CASSLQGGNQPQHF
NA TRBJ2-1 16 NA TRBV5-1 TGCGCCAGCAGCTCCAACCCGGGGGTTACCTACAATGAGCAGTTCTTC CASSSNPGVTYNEQFF
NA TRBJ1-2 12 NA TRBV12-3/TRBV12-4 TGTGCCTCGCGGGGGCGGTCCTATGGCTACACCTTC CASRGRSYGYTF
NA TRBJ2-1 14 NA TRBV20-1 TGCAGTGCCTGGGATATGAGCTCCTACAATGAGCAGTTCTTC CSAWDMSSYNEQFF
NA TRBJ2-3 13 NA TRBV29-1 TGCAGCGCCAACGCGGGCCCCGAGGCTACGCAGTATTTT CSANAGPEATQYF
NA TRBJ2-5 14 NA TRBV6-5 TGTGCCACCCGACAGGCTGGGGGTCGTGAGACCCAGTACTTC CATRQAGGRETQYF
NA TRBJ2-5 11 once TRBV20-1 TGCAGTGCTAGAGATCGGAAGACCCAGTACTTC CSARDRKTQYF
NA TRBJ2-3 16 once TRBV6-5 TGTGCCAGCAGTTACTCCGGGGTTTCCCGCCGGGATACGCAGTATTTT CASSYSGVSRRDTQYF
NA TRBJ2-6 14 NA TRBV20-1 TGCAGTGCTAGAGCTGATTCTGGGGCCAACGTCCTGACTTTC CSARADSGANVLTF
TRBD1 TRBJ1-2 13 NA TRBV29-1 TGCAGCGCAACCAGGACAGGCGACTATGGCTACACCTTC CSATRTGDYGYTF
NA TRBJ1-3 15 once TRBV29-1 TGCAGCGTTGAAGATCCCCGCCTCTCTGGAAACACCATATATTTT CSVEDPRLSGNTIYF
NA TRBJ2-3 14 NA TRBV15 TGTGCCACCCGGGACGGAAGCTTCTCAGATACGCAGTATTTT CATRDGSFSDTQYF
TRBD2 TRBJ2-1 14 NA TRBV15 TGTGCCGTTCGAGCGGGAGAAAGTACCAATGAGCAGTTCTTC CAVRAGESTNEQFF
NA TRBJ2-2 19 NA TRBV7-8 TGTGCCAGCAGCTTAGTTGGGGGAGGAGCTGCGGGGAACACCGGGGAGCTGTTTTTT CASSLVGGGAAGNTGELFF
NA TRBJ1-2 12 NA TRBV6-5 TGTGCCAGCAAACGGGCCGACTATGGCTACACCTTC CASKRADYGYTF
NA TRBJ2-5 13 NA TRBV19 TGTGCCAGTAGTATTCTAGCCGGGGAGACCCAGTACTTC CASSILAGETQYF
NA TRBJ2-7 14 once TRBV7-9 TGTGCCAGCAGCCCACAGCGGGTCTCCTACGAGCAGTACTTC CASSPQRVSYEQYF
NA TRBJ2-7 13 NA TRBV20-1 TGCGGACTCCGACTAGGGGGGAACTACGAGCAGTACTTC CGLRLGGNYEQYF
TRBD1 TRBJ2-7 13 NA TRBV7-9 TGTGCCAGCAGCTCGACAGGGATCCACGAGCAGTACTTC CASSSTGIHEQYF
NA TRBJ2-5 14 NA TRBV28 TGTGCCAGCACCAAAGACGGCAAGAGTAAGGCCCAGTACTTC CASTKDGKSKAQYF